A single sample is the source of the 9 T cell receptor beta chains below, sequenced in a study of T cells in Graves' hyperthyroidism and ophthalmopathy. Amplified TCR beta CDR3 regions derived from RNA transcripts. Primed by the HTBI set, a first-round RT-PCR was run on the TCR CDR3. TCRdb reprocessed the multiplex PCR reads with MiXCR, giving one entry per CDR3 protein. The sample holds roughly 300,000 distinct CDR3 sequences; roughly a fifth are singletons and the top ten take over 40%. The sample comprised blood. These receptors originate from a woman aged 50 to 60 with Graves' hyperthyroidism.

There are many counts of this clonotype. The chain joins TRBV30 to TRBJ1-2; weak D call: TRBD1 (5 bases). Per germline, CDR1 GTSNPN and CDR2 SVGIG (reference sequence). Trimming removed 3 bases at V and 4 bases at J, with 21 bases between. CDR3 size: 16 residues. CDR3 sequence (DNA): TGTGCCTGGAGCCCCTCAGGGCGGCTCGGCTTCTATGGCTACACCTTC. It specifies CAWSPSGRLGFYGYTF.

This clonotype was counted many times. V usage is TRBV2 and J usage is TRBJ1-5; 11 nucleotides line up with TRBD1. Germline CDR1 SNHLY, CDR2 FYNNEI. The CDR3 runs to 14 residues. The V gene end was trimmed by 5 bases and the J gene end by 6 bases; junction bases not matched to a gene: 3. For the CDR3, the DNA is TGTGCCAGCAGTTTTGGGACAGGGGGTCAGCCCCAGCATTTT. Translating it yields CASSFGTGGQPQHF.

At least ten counts were recorded for this clonotype. The chain combines TRBV3-1 with TRBJ1-2, with 7 nucleotides matching TRBD1. The CDR3 consists of 15 residues. J lost 1 base, V lost 3 bases, and 5 bases had no gene match. Germline CDR1 is LGHDT and CDR2 is YNNKEL (reference sequence). The CDR3 loop reads CASSQAGTVNYGYTF. CDR3 nucleotide sequence: TGTGCCAGCAGCCAGGCCGGGACAGTTAACTATGGCTACACCTTC.

This clonotype was counted once. This sequence joins TRBV25-1 and TRBJ2-3, with 14 positions matching TRBD2. This CDR3 comprises 18 residues. V was pared by 8 bases and J by 0 bases, with 10 bases of the junction left unmatched. The V gene's germline CDR1 is MGHDK and CDR2 SYGVNS. CDR3 DNA: TGTGCCAGCTCCAGGACTAGCGGGGGGCCTCTTAGCACAGATACGCAGTATTTT. Translated: CASSRTSGGPLSTDTQYF.

The chain is built from TRBV20-1 and TRBJ2-7, with TRBD1 as a possible D gene (6 bases). The V and J ends lost 5 bases and 3 bases respectively, with 11 bases between them. CDR3 length equals 12 residues. Germline V gene lookup returns CDR1 DFQATT and CDR2 SNEGSKA (reference sequence). CDR3 region: CSAGQGFYEQYF. The CDR3 nucleotides read TGCAGTGCTGGCCAGGGGTTCTACGAGCAGTACTTC.

This clonotype has only a few counts. The J gene is TRBJ2-3, the V gene TRBV20-1; the D is unclear. This CDR3 spans 12 amino acids. Trimming removed 6 bases from V and 2 bases from J, with 9 bases in between. Germline assignment: CDR1 DFQATT and CDR2 SNEGSKA (reference sequence). The CDR3 loop reads CSAAGLTDTQYF. CDR3 sequence (DNA): TGCAGTGCGGCCGGGCTCACAGATACGCAGTATTTT.

This clonotype was detected a few times. The chain couples TRBV20-1 to TRBJ2-5; 11 bases agree with TRBD2. CDR3 length: 17 amino acids. Unmatched junction bases numbered 6, after V lost 0 bases and J lost 0 bases. The germline gives CDR1 DFQATT, CDR2 SNEGSKA (reference sequence). CDR3 region: CSARDLSSGGYQETQYF. The DNA for the CDR3 is TGCAGTGCTAGAGATCTGTCTAGCGGGGGGTACCAAGAGACCCAGTACTTC.

The chain recombines TRBV11-3 with TRBJ2-1; D unresolved. The germline V and J ends were trimmed by 5 bases and 0 bases, with 8 bases remaining between them. Looked up from germline, CDR1 is SGHNT and CDR2 is YENEEA. The CDR3 runs to 14 residues. CDR3 DNA: TGTGCCAGCAGCACCTATATCTCCTACAATGAGCAGTTCTTC. Translation gives CASSTYISYNEQFF.

Remarks on this clonotype: No DNA is shown, since the ends of the CDR3 on it are uncertain; the CDR3 is the one TCRdb lists. V is TRBV29-1 and J is TRBJ1-1; TRBD1 is taken as the D call from the table, unchecked against the DNA. The germline V gene encodes CDR1 SQVTM and CDR2 ANQGSEA. With termini counted, the CDR3 has 12 amino acids. The CDR3 loop reads CSVAQGNTEASF.